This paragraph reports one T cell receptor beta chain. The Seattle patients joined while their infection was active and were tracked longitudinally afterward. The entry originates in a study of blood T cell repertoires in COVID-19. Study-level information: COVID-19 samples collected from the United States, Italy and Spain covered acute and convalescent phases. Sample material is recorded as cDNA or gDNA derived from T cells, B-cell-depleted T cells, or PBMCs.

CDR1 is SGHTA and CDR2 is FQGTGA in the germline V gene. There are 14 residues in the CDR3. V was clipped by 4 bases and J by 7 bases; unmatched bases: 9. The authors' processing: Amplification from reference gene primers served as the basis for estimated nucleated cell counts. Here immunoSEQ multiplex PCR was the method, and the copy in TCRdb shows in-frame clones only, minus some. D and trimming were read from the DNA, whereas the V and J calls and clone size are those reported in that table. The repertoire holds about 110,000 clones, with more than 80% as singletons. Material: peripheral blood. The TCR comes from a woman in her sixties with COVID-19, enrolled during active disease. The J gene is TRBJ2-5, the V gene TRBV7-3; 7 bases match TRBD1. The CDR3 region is CASSSGQAPVTQYF. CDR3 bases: TGTGCCAGCAGCTCCGGACAGGCTCCAGTGACCCAGTACTTC.